A selection of T cell receptor beta chains follows, all from one sample in a study of blood T cell repertoires in COVID-19. Clones were read by immunoSEQ multiplex PCR, and TCRdb kept only the in-frame ones, dropping some. The profile shows fewer than 250,000 clones, 70% to 90% of them singletons. Sequencing was done on a sample of peripheral blood. Receptor source: a man aged 55 to 69 with acute or convalescent COVID-19. Both conserved end residues are part of each CDR3. The D gene is left open where the match is weak. The size of a clone is reported for some rows only, either as once, few or many, or as a class for expanded clones.

d_call clone_size j_call v_call cdr3_length cdr3_aa cdr3_nt
TRBD1 . TRBJ1-2 TRBV7-3 13 CASSNDRAYGYTF TGTGCCAGCAGCAATGACAGGGCCTATGGCTACACCTTC
. . TRBJ2-7 TRBV4-1 16 CASSQVIPPGDDEQYF TGCGCCAGCAGCCAAGTGATTCCCCCAGGGGATGACGAGCAGTACTTC
TRBD2 . TRBJ2-1 TRBV4-2 15 CASTTSGEGYNEQFF TGTGCCAGCACGACTAGCGGGGAAGGTTACAATGAGCAGTTCTTC
TRBD1 once TRBJ1-5 TRBV2 20 CASTSNGGQGTVGGNQPQHF TGTGCCAGCACTTCAAATGGGGGACAGGGAACGGTTGGGGGCAATCAGCCCCAGCATTTT
TRBD1 . TRBJ2-3 TRBV6-5 16 CASSYPTGGSTDTQYF TGTGCCAGCAGTTACCCGACAGGGGGAAGCACAGATACGCAGTATTTT
. . TRBJ2-7 TRBV5-1 15 CASSPRAGEGLEQYF TGCGCCAGCAGCCCCCGGGCAGGGGAGGGCCTCGAGCAGTACTTC
. . TRBJ1-4 TRBV5-1 16 CASSLLVGGGQEKLFF TGCGCCAGCAGCTTGTTAGTCGGCGGGGGCCAGGAAAAACTGTTTTTT
TRBD1 . TRBJ1-6 TRBV2 15 CASIPGTGNNSPLHF TGTGCCAGTATACCCGGGACAGGGAATAATTCACCCCTCCACTTT
. . TRBJ1-2 TRBV3-1/TRBV3-2 17 CASSQAHYRAPIYGYTF TGTGCCAGCAGCCAAGCTCATTACAGGGCTCCCATCTATGGCTACACCTTC
TRBD1 . TRBJ2-7 TRBV27 14 CASSWDRGPYEQYF TGTGCCAGCAGTTGGGACAGGGGGCCCTACGAGCAGTACTTC